A single sample gave rise to the 9 T cell receptor beta chains below, sequenced in a study of blood T cell repertoires in COVID-19. Sequenced by immunoSEQ multiplex PCR; TCRdb stores in-frame clones only, minus some. The sample lists 70,000 or so clones; under 85% were seen once. Material for sequencing was peripheral blood. These receptors were taken from a man aged 55 to 70 with COVID-19, enrolled during active disease.

The chain joins TRBV7-9 to TRBJ1-6; D call uncertain. This CDR3 is built from 14 residues. V was shortened by 4 bases and J by 5 bases, with 9 bases between the two germline ends. The germline V gene encodes CDR1 SEHNR and CDR2 FQNEAQ (reference sequence). In DNA form, the CDR3 reads TGTGCCAGCAGCTCAGCCACAAATAATTCACCCCTCCACTTT. It translates to CASSSATNNSPLHF.

The chain joins TRBV18 to TRBJ2-3, with 13 bases that match TRBD2. Unmatched junction bases numbered 6, after V lost 6 bases and J lost 3 bases. The CDR3 is made up of 16 amino acids. CDR1 is KGHSH, CDR2 LQKENI, per germline. This CDR3 reads CASSTGTSGATDTQYF. The CDR3 nucleotides are TGTGCCAGCTCTACCGGGACTAGCGGGGCAACAGATACGCAGTATTTT.

The rearrangement uses TRBV24-1 and TRBJ2-3; a weak D match, TRBD2 (7 bases). Between the trimmed V and J ends, which lost 3 bases and 1 base, there was a span of 13 bases. Germline CDR1 reads KGHDR; CDR2 reads SFDVKD. The CDR3 has 16 amino acids. The DNA for the CDR3 is TGTGCCACCAGTGATCCCCAAGGGGGGGGCACAGATACGCAGTATTTT. Protein sequence: CATSDPQGGGTDTQYF.

The table lists this clone with a count of one. The chain has TRBV29-1 and TRBJ1-1; D remains ambiguous. The germline CDR1 and CDR2 sequences are SQVTM and ANQGSEA. V shed 6 bases and J shed 7 bases, with 15 bases lying between them. The length of the CDR3 is 12 residues. The CDR3 sequence is CSVGGYGNEAFF. The CDR3 DNA reads TGCAGCGTGGGAGGGTACGGGAATGAAGCTTTCTTT.

The count of this clone is one. V gene TRBV5-1 combines with J gene TRBJ2-7; D is possibly TRBD1 (6 bases). Between the trimmed V and J ends, which lost 2 bases and 0 bases, there was a span of 18 bases. This CDR3 contains 17 residues. CDR1 SGHRS and CDR2 YFSETQ come from the germline V gene. The CDR3 sequence: CASSFSLQGLSSYEQYF. CDR3 bases: TGCGCCAGCAGCTTTAGTTTACAGGGCCTTAGCTCCTACGAGCAGTACTTC.

V gene TRBV28 combines with J gene TRBJ2-7; TRBD2 matches 7 bases. Germline V gene lookup returns CDR1 MDHEN and CDR2 SYDVKM. Losses at the gene ends were 5 bases for V and 3 bases for J; bases not matched to a gene: 10. The CDR3 runs 15 residues. CDR3 DNA sequence: TGTGCCAGCAGTCTCCTGCAGGGAGGGAACTACGAGCAGTACTTC. Its translation: CASSLLQGGNYEQYF.

The chain joins TRBV12-3 or TRBV12-4 to TRBJ1-5; 7 bases line up with TRBD1. The CDR3 consists of 12 residues. The ends lost 6 bases at V and 11 bases at J; junction bases unmatched: 7. CDR3 loop: CASSKGQLTQHF. In DNA form, the CDR3 reads TGTGCCAGCAGCAAGGGACAGCTGACCCAGCATTTT.

This clone was detected only once. For the CDR3, the DNA is TGTGCCAGCAGTTTATCGGCCGGGGGCACAGATACGCAGTATTTT. This encodes CASSLSAGGTDTQYF. The chain links TRBV27 to TRBJ2-3; possible D gene TRBD2, 5 bases. Between the trimmed V and J ends, which lost 0 bases and 1 base, there was a span of 8 bases. The CDR3 has 15 residues. The V gene's germline CDR1 is MNHEY and CDR2 SMNVEV (reference sequence).

In this sample, this clone turned up a few times. The chain couples TRBV5-1 to TRBJ1-3, with D uncertain. This CDR3 spans 16 amino acids. Between the trimmed V and J ends, which lost 4 bases and 0 bases, there was a span of 14 bases. CDR1 is SGHRS and CDR2 is YFSETQ in the germline V gene. CDR3 coding DNA: TGCGCCAGCAGCCCGACGGAGATAAGCTCTGGAAACACCATATATTTT. As protein: CASSPTEISSGNTIYF.